This T cell receptor beta chain stems from a study of T cells in Graves' hyperthyroidism and ophthalmopathy. Trimming at V came to 5 bases and at J to 5 bases, leaving 2 bases not matched to a gene. The CDR3 is 13 residues long. The germline V gene has CDR1 SGHTA and CDR2 FQGTGA. This clonotype was observed many times. Amplified regions were TCR beta CDR3 sequences from RNA transcripts. The primer set for the first-round RT-PCR of the TCR CDR3 was HTBI. TCRdb reprocessed the multiplex PCR reads with MiXCR, giving one entry per CDR3 protein. The sample yields approximately 200,000 distinct CDR3 sequences, around 17% seen once. Pregnant or lactating patients were excluded, as were those with uncontrolled infection or other autoimmune disease.

The chain carries TRBV7-3 and TRBJ2-5; 10 positions agree with TRBD2. Sequencing was carried out using blood. This receptor was obtained from a man aged 35 to 55 with Graves' hyperthyroidism. In nucleotides, the CDR3 is TGTGCCAGCAGCCGACTAGCGGGTGAGACCCAGTACTTC. Amino acid sequence: CASSRLAGETQYF.